The 2 T cell receptor beta chains listed next were all sequenced from one sample in a study of beta chain features in type 1 diabetes. The sequenced template was cDNA made from the entire isolated RNA. Measured with immunoSEQ multiplex PCR; TCRdb has only the in-frame clones, and not every one. This sample has 900,000 or so clones, with 15% to 20% found just once. The sample consisted of naive CD4+ T cells from blood. Receptors originate from a woman between 18 and 30 years old in good health.

The chain couples TRBV19 to TRBJ2-5; tentative D call: TRBD1 (6 bases). This CDR3 spans 16 amino acids. V was clipped by 3 bases and J by 1 base, with 15 bases between them. Germline CDR1 reads LNHDA; CDR2 reads SQIVND (reference sequence). CDR3 protein: CASSIQSGTIQETQYF. CDR3 nucleotides: TGTGCCAGTAGTATCCAATCCGGGACAATCCAAGAGACCCAGTACTTC.

The rearrangement links TRBV7-8 to TRBJ2-5; 12 bases agree with TRBD1. In germline, CDR1 is SGHVS, CDR2 FQNEAQ. The CDR3 contains 15 residues. Unmatched junction bases numbered 7, after V lost 5 bases and J lost 6 bases. This CDR3 reads CASSGGTGGRQTQYF. The CDR3, as DNA: TGTGCCAGCAGCGGCGGGACAGGGGGCCGTCAGACCCAGTACTTC.